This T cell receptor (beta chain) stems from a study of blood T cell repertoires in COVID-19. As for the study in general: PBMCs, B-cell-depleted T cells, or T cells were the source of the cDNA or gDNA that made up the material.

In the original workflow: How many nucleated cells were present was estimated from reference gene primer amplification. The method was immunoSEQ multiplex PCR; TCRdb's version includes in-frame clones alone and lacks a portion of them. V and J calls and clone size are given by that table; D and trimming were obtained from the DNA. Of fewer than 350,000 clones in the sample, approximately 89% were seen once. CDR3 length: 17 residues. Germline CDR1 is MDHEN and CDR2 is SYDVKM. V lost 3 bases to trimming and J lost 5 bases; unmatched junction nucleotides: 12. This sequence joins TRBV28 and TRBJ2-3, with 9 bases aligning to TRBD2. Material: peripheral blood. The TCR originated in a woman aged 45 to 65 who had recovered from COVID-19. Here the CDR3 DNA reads TGTGCCAGCAGTTTGCCCCAGCTAGCGGGATGGCGAGATACGCAGTATTTT. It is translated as CASSLPQLAGWRDTQYF.